This T cell receptor (beta chain) derives from a study of CD8+CD57+ T cells in acquired aplastic anemia. Study as a whole: CD4+ and CD8+ cells, once sorted, gave DNA averaging about 3 ug. In CD4+ cells, healthy donors produced an average of around 11 million reads. Notes on the study in general: Sharing between patients and controls was observed for roughly 30 CD8+ CDR3 sequences. Patients and healthy controls showed no significant CD8+ Simpson's diversity difference.

In this sample, this clonotype turned up a few times. Its specificity is unknown. The template for TCR beta VDJ and CDR3 sequence profiling was genomic DNA. One entry per CDR3 protein, called by TCRdb with MiXCR from the reads. This table holds hundreds of thousands of distinct CDR3 sequences, about 70% found once. This CDR3 region has 15 residues. Germline trimming cut 5 bases from V and 4 bases from J; bases unmatched to any gene: 10. Germline-derived CDR1 and CDR2 are GTSNPN and SVGIG (reference sequence). The chain recombines TRBV30 with TRBJ2-4; 8 bases agree with TRBD2. The sequence came from a human donor in good health, serving as a control. Sequencing input: sorted CD4+, CD8+, or CD8+CD57+ T cells (not recorded which) from PBMCs. The CDR3 DNA is TGTGCCTGGTCGATTGGGCGGGGGGAGAAAAACATTCAGTACTTC. This gives the protein CAWSIGRGEKNIQYF.